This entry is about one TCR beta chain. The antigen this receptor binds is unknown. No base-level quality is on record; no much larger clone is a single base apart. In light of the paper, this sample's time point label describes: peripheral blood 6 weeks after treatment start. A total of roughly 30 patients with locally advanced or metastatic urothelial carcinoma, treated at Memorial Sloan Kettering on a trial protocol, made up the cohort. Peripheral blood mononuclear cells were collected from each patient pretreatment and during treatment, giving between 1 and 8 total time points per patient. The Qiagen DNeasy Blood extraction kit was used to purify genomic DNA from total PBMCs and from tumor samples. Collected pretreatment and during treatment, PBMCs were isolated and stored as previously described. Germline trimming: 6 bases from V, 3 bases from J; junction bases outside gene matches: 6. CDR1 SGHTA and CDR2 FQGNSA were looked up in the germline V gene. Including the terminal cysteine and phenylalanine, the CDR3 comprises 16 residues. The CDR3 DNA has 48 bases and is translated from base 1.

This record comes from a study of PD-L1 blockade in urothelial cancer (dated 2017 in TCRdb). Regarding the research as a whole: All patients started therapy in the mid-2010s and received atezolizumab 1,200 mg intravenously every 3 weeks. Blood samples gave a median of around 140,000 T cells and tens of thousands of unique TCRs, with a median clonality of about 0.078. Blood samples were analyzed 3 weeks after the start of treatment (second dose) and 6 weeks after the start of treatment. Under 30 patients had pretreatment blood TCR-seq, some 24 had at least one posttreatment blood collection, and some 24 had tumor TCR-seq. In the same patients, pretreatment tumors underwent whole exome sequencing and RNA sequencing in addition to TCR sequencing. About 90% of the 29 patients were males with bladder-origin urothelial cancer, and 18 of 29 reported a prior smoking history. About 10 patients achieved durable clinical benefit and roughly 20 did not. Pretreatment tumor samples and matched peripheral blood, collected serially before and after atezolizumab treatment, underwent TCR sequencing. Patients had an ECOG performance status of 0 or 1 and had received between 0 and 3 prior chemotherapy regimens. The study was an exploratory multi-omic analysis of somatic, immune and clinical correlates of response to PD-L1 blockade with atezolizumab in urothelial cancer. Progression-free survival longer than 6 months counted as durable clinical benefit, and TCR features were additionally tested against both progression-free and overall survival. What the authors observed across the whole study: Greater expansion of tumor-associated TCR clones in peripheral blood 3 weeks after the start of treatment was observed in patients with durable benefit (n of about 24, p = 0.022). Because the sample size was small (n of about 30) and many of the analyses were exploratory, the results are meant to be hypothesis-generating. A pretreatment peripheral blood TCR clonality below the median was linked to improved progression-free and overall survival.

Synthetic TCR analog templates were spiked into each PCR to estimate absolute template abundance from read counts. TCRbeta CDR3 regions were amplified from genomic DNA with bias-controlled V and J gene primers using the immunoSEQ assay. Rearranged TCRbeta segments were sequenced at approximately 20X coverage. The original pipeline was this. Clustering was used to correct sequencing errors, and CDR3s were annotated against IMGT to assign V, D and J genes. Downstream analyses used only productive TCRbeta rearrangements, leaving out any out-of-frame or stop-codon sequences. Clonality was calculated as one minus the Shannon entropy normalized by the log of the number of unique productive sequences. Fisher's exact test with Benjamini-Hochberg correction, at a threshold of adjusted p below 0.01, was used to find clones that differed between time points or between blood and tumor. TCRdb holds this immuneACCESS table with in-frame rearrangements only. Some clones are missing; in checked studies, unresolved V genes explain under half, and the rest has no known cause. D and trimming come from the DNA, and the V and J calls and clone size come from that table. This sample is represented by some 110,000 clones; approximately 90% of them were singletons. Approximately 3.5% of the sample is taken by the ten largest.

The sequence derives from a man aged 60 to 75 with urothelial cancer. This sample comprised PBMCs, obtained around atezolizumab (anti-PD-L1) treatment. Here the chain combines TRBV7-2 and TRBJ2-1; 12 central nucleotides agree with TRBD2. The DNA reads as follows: TGTGCCAGCAGACCCACTAGCGGGAGGCGCTACAATGAGCAGTTCTTC. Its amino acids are CASRPTSGRRYNEQFF.